The 17 T cell receptor beta chains listed next were all sequenced from one sample in a study of T cell responses to AZD1222 COVID-19 vaccine. Some clones are missing from TCRdb's copy, which holds only in-frame ones; the method was immunoSEQ multiplex PCR. The table has more than 85,000 clones, about 94% seen once. This specimen was peripheral blood, taken 28 days after the second AZD1222 dose. Receptors originate from an adult who received the AZD1222 COVID-19 vaccine.

The chain links TRBV5-1 to TRBJ1-1; 10 bases are shared with TRBD1. Germline CDR1 and CDR2: SGHRS and YFSETQ. The length of the CDR3 is 17 residues. Trimming removed 4 bases from V and 1 base from J; junction bases left unmatched: 10. The CDR3 bases are TGCGCCAGCAGCCACGGTACGGGACAGGGGACGAACACTGAAGCTTTCTTT. This gives the protein CASSHGTGQGTNTEAFF.

The chain couples TRBV11-3 to TRBJ2-1; TRBD2 is a possible D gene (6 bases). Looked up from germline, CDR1 is SGHNT and CDR2 is YENEEA. The CDR3 is 15 amino acids. The V gene lost 0 bases and the J gene lost 6 bases, with 12 bases spanning the gap. The CDR3, as DNA: TGTGCCAGCAGCTTAGAACCCGGGAGTGGCAATGAGCAGTTCTTC. It is translated as CASSLEPGSGNEQFF.

The genes are TRBV29-1 and TRBJ1-1; the D is unclear. Germline V CDR1 and CDR2: SQVTM, ANQGSEA. The CDR3 spans 13 residues. V gave up 4 bases and J gave up 0 bases, with 9 bases separating them. The CDR3, as DNA: TGCAGCGTTGCACTGAAATTGAACACTGAAGCTTTCTTT. It yields the protein CSVALKLNTEAFF. Together with reference TRBV29-1 and TRBJ1-1, the CDR3 gives the full variable domain: SAVISQKPSRDICQRGTSLTIQCQVDSQVTMMFWYRQQPGQSLTLIATANQGSEATYESGFVIDKFPISRPNLTFSTLTVSNMSPEDSSIYLCSVALKLNTEAFFGQGTRLTVV.

This chain links TRBV25-1 with TRBJ1-3; no firm D call. Germline-derived CDR1 and CDR2 are MGHDK and SYGVNS. This CDR3 comprises 16 residues. V lost 6 bases and J 0 bases, leaving 15 bases between the germline ends. CDR3 DNA sequence: TGTGCCAGCAGGCCGTCCGCCGGCTACTCTGGAAACACCATATATTTT. As protein: CASRPSAGYSGNTIYF.

V usage is TRBV24-1 and J usage is TRBJ2-3, with a weak D call TRBD1 (6 bases). This CDR3 is built from 14 residues. Germline V CDR1 and CDR2: KGHDR, SFDVKD. Trimming shortened V by 6 bases and J by 2 bases, and 11 bases separated the two germline ends. The CDR3 bases are TGTGCCACCAGTCAGGGGCACCCCACAGATACGCAGTATTTT. As protein: CATSQGHPTDTQYF.

The J gene is TRBJ1-5, the V gene TRBV19; 7 positions match TRBD1. Germline CDR1 LNHDA, CDR2 SQIVND (reference sequence). The CDR3 totals 14 residues. J was trimmed by 4 bases and V by 4 bases; bases with no gene match: 4. The CDR3 region has the DNA TGTGCCAGTAGTAAGGACAGGTGGAATCAGCCCCAGCATTTT. It yields the protein CASSKDRWNQPQHF.

This chain joins TRBV7-6 and TRBJ2-7; TRBD1 matches at 7 bases. There are 14 residues in the CDR3. Germline CDR1 reads SGHVS; CDR2 reads FNYEAQ. Trimming cost V 5 bases and J 2 bases; bases outside gene matches: 6. Written as DNA, the CDR3 is TGTGCCAGCAGCGTCGGGACAGCGACCTACGAGCAGTACTTC. Translating it yields CASSVGTATYEQYF.

This clone was counted ten times or more. V usage is TRBV4-2 and J usage is TRBJ2-7, with 12 bases aligning to TRBD1. CDR1 and CDR2 (germline): LGHNA, YNFKEQ. The CDR3 loop spans 15 amino acids. The trim removed 4 bases at V and 4 bases at J, leaving 5 bases unmatched. CDR3 sequence: CASSRPGQGAYEQYF. The CDR3 DNA reads as TGTGCCAGCAGCCGACCGGGACAGGGGGCTTACGAGCAGTACTTC.

This clone was detected only once. V gene TRBV25-1 combines with J gene TRBJ1-2; D is unresolved. Between the trimmed V and J ends, which lost 3 bases and 6 bases, there was a span of 8 bases. This CDR3 contains 12 residues. Per the germline V gene, CDR1 is MGHDK and CDR2 is SYGVNS. The chain's CDR3 is CASSDHGHGYTF. The CDR3 region has the DNA TGTGCCAGCAGTGATCACGGGCATGGCTACACCTTC.

The CDR3 bases are TGTGCCAGTGTTTTTCCCGACAGGGGGCCTACTGGAAACACCATATATTTT. Its translation: CASVFPDRGPTGNTIYF. The rearrangement links TRBV19 to TRBJ1-3; 10 bases are shared with TRBD1. V was clipped by 8 bases and J by 2 bases; unmatched bases: 12. From germline, CDR1 is LNHDA and CDR2 SQIVND (reference sequence). This CDR3 is built from 17 residues.

The gene calls are TRBV6-5 and TRBJ2-7; D remains unclear. V was shortened by 2 bases and J by 2 bases, with 7 bases between the two germline ends. The germline CDR1 and CDR2 sequences are MNHEY and SVGAGI. The CDR3 is 13 amino acids. The CDR3 region is CASSYRRTYEQYF. In nucleotides, the CDR3 is TGTGCCAGCAGTTACCGGCGGACCTACGAGCAGTACTTC.

The genes are TRBV28 and TRBJ2-1; maybe TRBD2 (5 bases). The V gene lost 5 bases and the J gene lost 10 bases, with 27 bases spanning the gap. CDR1 is MDHEN, CDR2 SYDVKM, per germline. The CDR3 runs to 17 residues. In DNA, the CDR3 is TGTGCCAGCAGTACCCGGGATATAGCGAAAAACCTACAAGAGCAGTTCTTC. Translation: CASSTRDIAKNLQEQFF. Drawing the rest from reference TRBV28 and TRBJ2-1, the complete variable domain is DVKVTQSSRYLVKRTGEKVFLECVQDMDHENMFWYRQDPGLGLRLIYFSYDVKMKEKGDIPEGYSVSREKKERFSLILESASTNQTSMYLCASSTRDIAKNLQEQFFGPGTRLTVL.

This sequence joins TRBV6-6 and TRBJ2-3, with D hard to call. V was trimmed by 2 bases and J by 2 bases, leaving 11 bases between them. Germline CDR1 MNHNY, CDR2 SVGAGI (reference sequence). CDR3 length: 15 amino acids. The CDR3 coding sequence is TGTGCCAGCAGTTACGGTCCCGGAACCACAGATACGCAGTATTTT. The encoded protein is CASSYGPGTTDTQYF.

V usage is TRBV10-1 and J usage is TRBJ2-7, with D hard to call. The V end lost 8 bases, the J end lost 4 bases, and 18 bases lay between the germline ends. From germline, CDR1 is WNHNN and CDR2 SYGVQD (reference sequence). The CDR3 runs 14 residues. CDR3: CASSRPGSGYEQYF. The CDR3 DNA reads as TGCGCCAGCTCGAGACCGGGCTCCGGATACGAGCAGTACTTC.

V is TRBV6-5 and J is TRBJ2-1; D gene unclear. V was pared by 4 bases and J by 10 bases, with 11 bases between. CDR3 length: 12 amino acids. Germline-derived CDR1 and CDR2 are MNHEY and SVGAGI. Here the CDR3 DNA reads TGTGCCAGCAGTTCCCCCCCAAGGGAGCAGTTCTTC. Its translation: CASSSPPREQFF.

This CDR3 is CASSQTNTEAFF. The CDR3 DNA reads TGTGCCAGTAGTCAAACGAACACTGAAGCTTTCTTT. The gene calls are TRBV19 and TRBJ1-1; the D is unclear. CDR1 is LNHDA, CDR2 SQIVND, per germline (reference sequence). The CDR3 totals 12 residues. V was cut by 5 bases and J by 1 base, with 5 bases left in between.

As DNA, the CDR3 is TGTGCCAGCAGTTTGGACGTTGAGCAGTTCTTC. Translated: CASSLDVEQFF. V gene TRBV12-3 or TRBV12-4 combines with J gene TRBJ2-1; D unclear. CDR3 size: 11 residues. The V end lost 3 bases, the J end lost 9 bases, and 6 bases lay between the germline ends.